A single sample gave rise to the 17 T cell receptor beta chains below, sequenced in a study of OX40 agonist ivuxolimab in advanced cancers. Produced via immunoSEQ multiplex PCR; TCRdb's table is partial and in-frame only. The sample consists of roughly 92,000 clones, about 90% of them appearing once. This material consisted of CD4+ or CD8+ T cells sorted from blood, taken in a trial of the OX40 agonist ivuxolimab. The source of these receptors is an adult with an advanced solid tumor such as melanoma, head and neck, liver or kidney cancer.

This clone was counted once. The chain carries TRBV11-3 and TRBJ2-7; 8 nucleotides match TRBD2. Trimming took 3 bases from V and 3 from J; bases not matched to a gene: 4. Germline V lookup: CDR1 SGHNT, CDR2 YENEEA. This CDR3 has 14 amino acids. CDR3 DNA sequence: TGTGCCAGCAGCTTTTTAGCGGGGAGCTACGAGCAGTACTTC. It specifies CASSFLAGSYEQYF.

J is TRBJ2-1 and V is TRBV21-1; the DNA was not compared with TRBD2, the D call given in the table. TRBV21-1 is designated a pseudogene. This CDR3 is 16 amino acids long. The CDR3 is CASSNWEGGSRHEQFF. The DNA for the CDR3 is TGTGCCAGCAGCAATTGGGAGGGCGGGAGTCGCCATGAGCAGTTCTTC.

V gene TRBV5-6 combines with J gene TRBJ2-3, with unresolved D. CDR3 size: 13 residues. The V end lost 0 bases, the J end lost 0 bases, and 2 bases lay between the germline ends. The germline V gene has CDR1 SGHDT and CDR2 YYEEEE. The CDR3 sequence is CASSLASTDTQYF. The CDR3 DNA sequence: TGTGCCAGCAGCTTGGCCAGCACAGATACGCAGTATTTT.

The chain joins TRBV7-2 to TRBJ2-7; D might be TRBD1 (5 bases). CDR3 length: 14 residues. CDR1 and CDR2 (germline): SGHTA, FQGNSA. V lost 0 bases to trimming and J lost 3 bases, with 9 bases between them. Here the CDR3 DNA reads TGTGCCAGCAGCTTAGCCGCCAGGGTCTACGAGCAGTACTTC. The encoded protein is CASSLAARVYEQYF.

This clone came up once. CDR3 in DNA: TGCAGCGTTTCAGGACAGGCTAACTATGGCTACACCTTC. This encodes CSVSGQANYGYTF. V gene TRBV29-1 combines with J gene TRBJ1-2, with 7 bases matching TRBD1. V gave up 5 bases and J gave up 0 bases; unmatched junction bases: 3. The CDR3 covers 13 residues. Per germline, CDR1 SQVTM and CDR2 ANQGSEA.

The chain recombines TRBV10-2 with TRBJ1-5; tentative D call: TRBD1 (6 bases). The germline gives CDR1 WSHSY, CDR2 SAAADI. The CDR3 runs to 15 residues. Between the trimmed V and J ends, which lost 2 bases and 2 bases, there was a span of 10 bases. This chain's CDR3 is CASSETRGGNQPQHF. The CDR3 DNA is TGCGCCAGCAGTGAGACCAGGGGAGGCAATCAGCCCCAGCATTTT.

This clone was found once. This chain connects TRBV10-3 to TRBJ1-2; 8 bases map to TRBD1. Looked up from germline, CDR1 is ENHRY and CDR2 is SYGVKD. J was trimmed by 8 bases and V by 8 bases; bases with no gene match: 7. The CDR3 spans 12 residues. CDR3 sequence (DNA): TGTGCCATCTCGACAGGGGAAAAGGGCTACACCTTC. This encodes CAISTGEKGYTF.

This sequence joins TRBV18 and TRBJ1-3; D remains ambiguous. The CDR3 runs 15 residues. Germline loops: CDR1 KGHSH, CDR2 LQKENI. With 1 base removed from V and 2 bases from J, the gap between germline ends came to 9 bases. The CDR3 loop is CASSPQGTAGNTIYF. The CDR3 nucleotides are TGTGCCAGCTCACCACAGGGAACTGCTGGAAACACCATATATTTT.

The V gene is TRBV5-3, the J gene TRBJ1-2; D is perhaps TRBD1 (5 bases). TRBV5-3 is an open reading frame whose function is uncertain. The CDR3 is 14 residues long. Trimming shortened V by 1 base and J by 8 bases, and 15 bases separated the two germline ends. In DNA, the CDR3 is TGTGCCAGAAGCTTGATAAGGGGCGGAGAAGGCTACACCTTC. Protein product: CARSLIRGGEGYTF.

This clone was observed a single time. The chain joins TRBV29-1 to TRBJ2-1; 8 bases match TRBD1. The CDR3 contains 13 residues. CDR1 is SQVTM, CDR2 ANQGSEA, per germline. V lost 4 bases, J lost 6 bases, and 5 bases stayed unmatched. DNA of the CDR3: TGCAGCGTTGGACAGGGGTTCGGCAATGAGCAGTTCTTC. This codes for CSVGQGFGNEQFF.

The V call is TRBV13, the J call TRBJ2-5, with D uncertain. The CDR3 is made up of 13 amino acids. Trimming left V 1 base short and J 5 bases short, with 8 bases between. The germline V gene has CDR1 PRHDT and CDR2 FYEKMQ (reference sequence). This chain's CDR3 is CASSLVGYETQYF. CDR3 DNA: TGTGCCAGCAGCTTAGTAGGGTACGAGACCCAGTACTTC.

About this clone itself: Other nucleotide sequences in the sample specify the same CDR3. V gene TRBV5-4 combines with J gene TRBJ1-1; no clear D. CDR1 is SGHNT and CDR2 is YYREEE in the germline V gene (reference sequence). Trimming stripped 3 bases from V and 0 bases from J, with 9 bases between. The CDR3 covers 14 residues. The CDR3 protein is CASSSAGMNTEAFF. As DNA, the CDR3 is TGTGCCAGCAGCTCAGCGGGGATGAACACTGAAGCTTTCTTT.

This sequence joins TRBV4-1 and TRBJ1-6; a weak D match, TRBD1 (6 bases). CDR1 is MGHRA, CDR2 YSYEKL, per germline. The CDR3 is 16 amino acids. V was pared by 5 bases and J by 6 bases, with 17 bases between. This chain's CDR3 is CASSSRPGQSNSPLHF. The CDR3 DNA sequence: TGCGCCAGCAGCTCGCGACCGGGACAATCTAATTCACCCCTCCACTTT.

The J gene is TRBJ1-2, the V gene TRBV5-1; D call uncertain. Germline CDR1 is SGHRS and CDR2 is YFSETQ. CDR3 length equals 15 residues. Trimming left V 3 bases short and J 0 bases short, with 12 bases between. CDR3 in DNA: TGCGCCAGCAGCTCGTTGGACGGGTCTAACTATGGCTACACCTTC. It codes for CASSSLDGSNYGYTF.

The sample holds one count of this clone. This sample includes further DNA sequences coding for the same CDR3. The chain employs TRBV7-2 and TRBJ2-7, with TRBD1 as a possible D gene (5 bases). CDR3 length equals 14 residues. Germline V gene data show CDR1 as SGHTA and CDR2 as FQGNSA. V lost 3 bases and J lost 2, with 11 bases in between. The CDR3 sequence: CASSFTGTAYEQYF. DNA for the CDR3: TGTGCCAGCAGCTTTACAGGTACCGCCTACGAGCAGTACTTC.

The J gene is TRBJ1-3, the V gene TRBV19, with TRBD1 matching over 7 bases. CDR3 length: 15 amino acids. The germline gives CDR1 LNHDA, CDR2 SQIVND (reference sequence). V lost 2 bases, J lost 4 bases, and 5 bases stayed unmatched. The CDR3 coding sequence is TGTGCCAGTAGTATACCCACAGGGGTCGGAAACACCATATATTTT. This sequence encodes CASSIPTGVGNTIYF. Complete variable domain (other parts from reference TRBV19 and TRBJ1-3): DGGITQSPKYLFRKEGQNVTLSCEQNLNHDAMYWYRQDPGQGLRLIYYSQIVNDFQKGDIAEGYSVSREKKESFPLTVTSAQKNPTAFYLCASSIPTGVGNTIYFGEGSWLTVV.

This chain connects TRBV7-6 to TRBJ2-5; D is uncertain. CDR3 length: 15 residues. Trimming left V 2 bases short and J 3 bases short, with 13 bases between. Germline lookup yields CDR1 SGHVS and CDR2 FNYEAQ. The CDR3 loop reads CASSLITIAEETQYF. The CDR3, as DNA: TGTGCCAGCAGCTTAATAACCATAGCAGAAGAGACCCAGTACTTC.